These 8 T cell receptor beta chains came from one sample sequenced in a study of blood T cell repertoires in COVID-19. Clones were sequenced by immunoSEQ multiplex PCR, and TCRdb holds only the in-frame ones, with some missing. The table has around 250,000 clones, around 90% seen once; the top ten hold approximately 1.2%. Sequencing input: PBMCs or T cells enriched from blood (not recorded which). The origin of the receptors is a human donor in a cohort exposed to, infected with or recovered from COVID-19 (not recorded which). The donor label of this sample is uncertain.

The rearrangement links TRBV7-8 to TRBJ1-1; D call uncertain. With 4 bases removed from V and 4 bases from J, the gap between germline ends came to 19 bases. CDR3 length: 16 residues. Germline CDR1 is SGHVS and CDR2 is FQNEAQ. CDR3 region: CASSYAFGEGSTEAFF. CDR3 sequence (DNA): TGTGCCAGCAGCTACGCATTCGGGGAGGGAAGCACTGAAGCTTTCTTT.

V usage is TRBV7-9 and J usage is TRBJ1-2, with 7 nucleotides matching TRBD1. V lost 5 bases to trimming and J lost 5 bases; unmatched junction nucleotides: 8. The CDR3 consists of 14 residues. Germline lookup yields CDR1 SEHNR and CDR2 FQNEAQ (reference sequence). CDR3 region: CASSTGQLLYGYTF. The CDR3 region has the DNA TGTGCCAGCAGCACGGGACAGCTCCTTTATGGCTACACCTTC.

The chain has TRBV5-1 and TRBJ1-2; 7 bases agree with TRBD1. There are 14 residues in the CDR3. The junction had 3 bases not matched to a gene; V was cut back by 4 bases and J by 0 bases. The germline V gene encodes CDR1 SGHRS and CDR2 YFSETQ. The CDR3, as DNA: TGCGCCAGCAGCCCCGGGACAGCTAACTATGGCTACACCTTC. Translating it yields CASSPGTANYGYTF.

CDR3 amino acids: CASSLDRVSQPQHF. CDR3 DNA: TGTGCCAGCTCACTCGACAGGGTGAGTCAGCCCCAGCATTTT. The chain uses TRBV18 and TRBJ1-5; 7 nucleotides match TRBD1. In germline, CDR1 is KGHSH, CDR2 LQKENI. V was clipped by 4 bases and J by 6 bases; unmatched bases: 6. CDR3 length: 14 amino acids.

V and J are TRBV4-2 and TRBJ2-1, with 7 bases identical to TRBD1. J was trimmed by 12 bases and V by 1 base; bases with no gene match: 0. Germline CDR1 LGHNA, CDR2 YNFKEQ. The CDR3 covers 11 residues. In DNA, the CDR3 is TGTGCCAGCAGCCAAGGGACAGGGCAGTTCTTC. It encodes CASSQGTGQFF.

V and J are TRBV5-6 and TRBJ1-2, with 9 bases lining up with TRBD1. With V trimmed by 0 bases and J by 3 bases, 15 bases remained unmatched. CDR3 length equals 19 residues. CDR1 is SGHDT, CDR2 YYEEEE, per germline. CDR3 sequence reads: CASSLVDGTGYMWDYGYTF. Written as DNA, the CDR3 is TGTGCCAGCAGCTTGGTCGACGGGACAGGGTATATGTGGGACTATGGCTACACCTTC.

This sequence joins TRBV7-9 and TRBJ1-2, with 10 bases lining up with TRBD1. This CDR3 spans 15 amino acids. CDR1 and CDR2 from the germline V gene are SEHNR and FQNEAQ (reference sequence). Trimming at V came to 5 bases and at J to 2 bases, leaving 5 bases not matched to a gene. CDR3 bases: TGTGCCAGCAGCCCGACAGGGGGCACGAACTATGGCTACACCTTC. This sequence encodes CASSPTGGTNYGYTF.

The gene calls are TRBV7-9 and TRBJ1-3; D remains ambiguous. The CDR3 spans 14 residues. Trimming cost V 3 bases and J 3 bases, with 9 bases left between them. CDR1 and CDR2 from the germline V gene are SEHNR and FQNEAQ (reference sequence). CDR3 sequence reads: CASSLQVDGNTIYF. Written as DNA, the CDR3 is TGTGCCAGCAGCTTGCAGGTTGATGGAAACACCATATATTTT.